This T cell receptor beta chain derives from a study of T cell changes during pregnancy in multiple sclerosis. This CDR3 is 14 amino acids long. Data came from immunoSEQ multiplex PCR; TCRdb stores just in-frame clones and leaves some out. Of about 60,000 clones in the sample, around 96% are singletons; the top ten hold 2.5%. This TCR came from a female donor with multiple sclerosis, enrolled in a pregnancy study. The V call is TRBV21-1, the J call TRBJ1-2. TRBV21-1 is shown as a pseudogene. Sample: CD8+ T cells from peripheral blood mononuclear cells, taken after pregnancy. CDR3 residues: CASSKWGGSNGYTF. The CDR3 nucleotides read TGTGCCAGCAGCAAATGGGGGGGAAGTAATGGCTACACCTTC.